Listed below are T cell receptor beta chains from one sample, sequenced in a study of blood T cell repertoires in COVID-19. The protocol was immunoSEQ multiplex PCR, while the TCRdb copy is restricted to in-frame clones and leaves out a portion. The sample has some 350,000 clones; around 82% are singletons. Material: peripheral blood. The receptors were gathered from a man aged 25-45 years with active or convalescent COVID-19. The CDR3 runs from the conserved cysteine through the conserved F or W. Each record gives: J gene, clone size, V gene, CDR3 protein. Expanded clones are given a class, and other clones once, few, many or no size at all.

TRBJ1-6	NA	TRBV7-2	CASSPVYNSPLHF
TRBJ1-2	NA	TRBV6-5	CATSPGYYGYTF
TRBJ2-7	NA	TRBV6-5	CASSYSAGPSYEQYF
TRBJ1-1	NA	TRBV2	CASIPGQGFFTEAFF
TRBJ1-1	few	TRBV5-1	CASSPGMNTEAFF
TRBJ2-5	many	TRBV12-3/TRBV12-4	CASSLTGGETQYF
TRBJ2-5	NA	TRBV30	CAWSPLGLGETQYF
TRBJ1-2	NA	TRBV7-2	CASSSSGTGVGYTF
TRBJ1-2	NA	TRBV13	CASRPPGGANYGYTF
TRBJ2-1	NA	TRBV6-5	CASSSGTSGYNEQFF
TRBJ1-2	NA	TRBV27	CASSLTGGLGYTF
TRBJ1-1	few	TRBV19	CASSVEPVNTEAFF
TRBJ2-7	NA	TRBV20-1	CSASEDTPYEQYF
TRBJ2-1	NA	TRBV6-2/TRBV6-3	CASSNVLGSNEQFF
TRBJ2-4	once	TRBV5-1	CASSGGIAKNIQYF
TRBJ1-5	NA	TRBV5-4	CASSPGGNQPQHF
TRBJ2-1	NA	TRBV25-1	CASSEADRGYNEQFF
TRBJ1-1	NA	TRBV3-1/TRBV3-2	CASSPEEGQAPLGRTEAFF
TRBJ2-1	once	TRBV7-9	CASSWAGRGEQFF
TRBJ2-7	NA	TRBV5-6	CASSRPGQNYEQYF
TRBJ2-1	once	TRBV7-3	CASSGRDSYNEQFF
TRBJ1-2	NA	TRBV18	CASSPGQGVPHTF
TRBJ1-2	NA	TRBV19	CASSTWGQANGYTF
TRBJ1-1	NA	TRBV12-3/TRBV12-4	CASSSTGEAFF
TRBJ2-1	NA	TRBV7-3	CASSLRAGEVNEQFF
TRBJ2-1	NA	TRBV7-3	CASSFGIAGRNEQFF
TRBJ1-4	NA	TRBV7-2	CASSPWGTVNEKLFF
TRBJ1-2	once	TRBV2	CASTLARGALYGYTF
TRBJ1-1	NA	TRBV5-1	CASSFSPGGLNTEAFF
TRBJ2-7	NA	TRBV7-2	CASSLQGRAPHEQYF
TRBJ2-1	NA	TRBV19	CASSTNRLAGVNNEQFF
TRBJ1-5	NA	TRBV28	CASSLEGHSNQPQHF
TRBJ1-2	few	TRBV6-5	CASRGTGTFYGYTF
TRBJ2-2	NA	TRBV13	CASSLGGAVSRTGELFF
TRBJ2-7	NA	TRBV12-5	CASGFYRGAYEQYF
TRBJ1-2	NA	TRBV13	CASSLRQGAEGYTF
TRBJ1-2	once	TRBV7-9	CASSLGAAPNYGYTF
TRBJ1-1	NA	TRBV6-5	CASSYDQGGNTEAFF
TRBJ1-2	NA	TRBV9	CASRRDSYGYTF
TRBJ2-7	NA	TRBV29-1	CSVETPSGRTYEQYF
TRBJ2-7	NA	TRBV6-2/TRBV6-3	CASSSLRTSGTYEQYF
TRBJ2-1	NA	TRBV5-1	CASAQTGGRNEQFF
TRBJ2-7	NA	TRBV6-6	CASSLTESSYEQYF
TRBJ2-1	NA	TRBV4-1	CASSQGATGAYNEQFF
TRBJ2-3	NA	TRBV27	CASRWGGRSTDTQYF
TRBJ2-1	NA	TRBV5-1	CASSLELALYNEQFF
TRBJ1-1	few	TRBV9	CASAEGENTEAFF
TRBJ2-3	NA	TRBV14	CASSRGKAILQYF
TRBJ1-2	NA	TRBV21-1	CASSKTGPTNTF
TRBJ1-2	NA	TRBV6-5	CASSYYRRGYGYTF
TRBJ2-5	NA	TRBV19	CASKGVAGPQTQYF
TRBJ2-1	NA	TRBV4-1	CASSPGLVDEQFF
TRBJ1-3	NA	TRBV15	CATSSTDREGDTIYF
TRBJ2-1	once	TRBV7-2	CASSLVQGAEHEQFF